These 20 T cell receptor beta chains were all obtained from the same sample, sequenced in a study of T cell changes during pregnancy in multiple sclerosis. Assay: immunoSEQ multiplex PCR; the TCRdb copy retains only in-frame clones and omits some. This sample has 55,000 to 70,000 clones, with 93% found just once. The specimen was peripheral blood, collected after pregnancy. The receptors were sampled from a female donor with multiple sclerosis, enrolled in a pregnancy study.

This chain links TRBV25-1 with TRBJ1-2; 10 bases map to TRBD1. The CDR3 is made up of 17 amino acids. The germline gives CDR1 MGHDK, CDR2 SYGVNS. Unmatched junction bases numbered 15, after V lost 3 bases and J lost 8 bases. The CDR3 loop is CASSEPGLTGGAGGYTF. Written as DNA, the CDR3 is TGTGCCAGCAGTGAGCCCGGTTTGACAGGGGGCGCCGGGGGCTACACCTTC.

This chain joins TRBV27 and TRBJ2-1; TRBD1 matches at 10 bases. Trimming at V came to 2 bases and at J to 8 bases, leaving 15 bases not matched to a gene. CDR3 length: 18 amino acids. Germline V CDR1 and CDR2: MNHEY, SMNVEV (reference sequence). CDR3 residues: CASSLSPIGQGVSYEQFF. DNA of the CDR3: TGTGCCAGCAGTTTAAGCCCTATTGGACAGGGGGTATCTTATGAGCAGTTCTTC.

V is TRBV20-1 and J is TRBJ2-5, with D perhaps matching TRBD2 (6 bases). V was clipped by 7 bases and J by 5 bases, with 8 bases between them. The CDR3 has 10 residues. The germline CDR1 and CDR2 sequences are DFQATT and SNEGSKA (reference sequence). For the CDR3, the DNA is TGCAGTGTCGGGAGTGAGACCCAGTACTTC. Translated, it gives CSVGSETQYF.

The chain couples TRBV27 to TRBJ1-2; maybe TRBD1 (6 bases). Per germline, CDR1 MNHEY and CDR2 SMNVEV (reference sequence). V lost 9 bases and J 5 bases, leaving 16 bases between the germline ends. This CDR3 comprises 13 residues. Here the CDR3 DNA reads TGTGCCAGTCCGGACAGTATTTGTTATGGCTACACCTTC. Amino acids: CASPDSICYGYTF.

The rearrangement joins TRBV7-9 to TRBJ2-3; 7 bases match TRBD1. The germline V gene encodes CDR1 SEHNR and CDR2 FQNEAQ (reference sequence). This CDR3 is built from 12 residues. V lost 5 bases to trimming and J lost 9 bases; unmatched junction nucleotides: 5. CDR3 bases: TGTGCCAGCAGCCCCAGGGGGATAACGCAGTATTTT. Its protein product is CASSPRGITQYF.

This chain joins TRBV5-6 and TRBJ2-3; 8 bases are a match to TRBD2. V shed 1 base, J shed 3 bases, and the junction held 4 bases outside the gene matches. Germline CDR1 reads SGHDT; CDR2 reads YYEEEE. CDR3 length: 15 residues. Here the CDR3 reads CASSLPAGVTDTQYF. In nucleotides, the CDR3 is TGTGCCAGCAGCTTGCCAGCGGGAGTAACAGATACGCAGTATTTT. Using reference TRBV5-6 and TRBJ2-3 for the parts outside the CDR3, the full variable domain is DAGVTQSPTHLIKTRGQQVTLRCSPKSGHDTVSWYQQALGQGPQFIFQYYEEEERQRGNFPDRFSGHQFPNYSSELNVNALLLGDSALYLCASSLPAGVTDTQYFGPGTRLTVL.

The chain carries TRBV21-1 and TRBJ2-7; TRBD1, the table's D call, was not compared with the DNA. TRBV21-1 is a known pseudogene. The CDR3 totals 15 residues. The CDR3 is CASSKAGATSYEQYF. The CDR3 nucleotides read TGTGCCAGCAGCAAAGCTGGGGCCACCTCCTACGAGCAGTACTTC.

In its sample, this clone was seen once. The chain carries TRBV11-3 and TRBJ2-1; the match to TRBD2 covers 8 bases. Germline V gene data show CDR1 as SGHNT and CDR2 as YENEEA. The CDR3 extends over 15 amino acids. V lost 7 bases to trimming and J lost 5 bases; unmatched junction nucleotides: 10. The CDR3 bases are TGTGCCAGCACCAATAAGCGGGAGCTCAACAATGAGCAGTTCTTC. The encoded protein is CASTNKRELNNEQFF.

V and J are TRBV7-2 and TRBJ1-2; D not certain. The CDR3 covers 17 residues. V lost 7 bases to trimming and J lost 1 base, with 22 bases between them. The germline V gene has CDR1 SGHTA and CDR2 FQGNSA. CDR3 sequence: CASTNNEGASLNYGYTF. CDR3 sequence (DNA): TGTGCCAGCACCAATAACGAAGGAGCCTCCCTTAACTATGGCTACACCTTC.

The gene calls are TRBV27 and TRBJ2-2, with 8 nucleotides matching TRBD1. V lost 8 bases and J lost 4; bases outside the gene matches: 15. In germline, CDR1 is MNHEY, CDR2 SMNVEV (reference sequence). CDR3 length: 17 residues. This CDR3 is CASSIDRGFASTGELFF. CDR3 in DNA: TGTGCCAGCTCCATTGACAGGGGTTTCGCTTCCACCGGGGAGCTGTTTTTT.

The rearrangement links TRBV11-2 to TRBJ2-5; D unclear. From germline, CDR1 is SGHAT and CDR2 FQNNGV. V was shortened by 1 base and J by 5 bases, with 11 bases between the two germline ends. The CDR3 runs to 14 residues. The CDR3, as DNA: TGTGCCAGCAGCTTAGGCCACGGGTCCGAGACCCAGTACTTC. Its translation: CASSLGHGSETQYF. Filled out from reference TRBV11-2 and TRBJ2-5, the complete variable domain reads EAGVAQSPRYKIIEKRQSVAFWCNPISGHATLYWYQQILGQGPKLLIQFQNNGVVDDSQLPKDRFSAERLKGVDSTLKIQPAKLEDSAVYLCASSLGHGSETQYFGPGTRLLVL.

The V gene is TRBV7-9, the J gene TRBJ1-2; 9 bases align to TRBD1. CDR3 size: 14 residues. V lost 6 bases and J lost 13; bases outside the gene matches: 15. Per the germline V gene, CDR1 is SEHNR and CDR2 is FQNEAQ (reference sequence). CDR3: CASRQQGAIGLGTF. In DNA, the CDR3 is TGTGCCAGCAGGCAACAGGGGGCGATTGGTCTGGGCACCTTC.

CDR3 sequence (DNA): TGTGCCTGGAGTCCCCACACAGATACGCAGTATTTT. Protein product: CAWSPHTDTQYF. The chain recombines TRBV30 with TRBJ2-3; unclear D gene. Trimming shortened V by 2 bases and J by 2 bases, and 5 bases separated the two germline ends. Germline CDR1 GTSNPN, CDR2 SVGIG (reference sequence). The CDR3 extends over 12 amino acids.

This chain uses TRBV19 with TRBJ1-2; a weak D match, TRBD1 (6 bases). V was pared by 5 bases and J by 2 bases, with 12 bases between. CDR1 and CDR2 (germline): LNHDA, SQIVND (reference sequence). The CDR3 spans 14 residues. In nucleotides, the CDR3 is TGTGCCAGTAGTTTCGACACAGGGAACTATGGCTACACCTTC. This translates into CASSFDTGNYGYTF.

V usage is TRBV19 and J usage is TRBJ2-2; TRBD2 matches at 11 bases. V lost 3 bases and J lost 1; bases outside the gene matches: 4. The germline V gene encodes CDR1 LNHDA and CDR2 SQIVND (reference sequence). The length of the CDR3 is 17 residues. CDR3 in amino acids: CASSILTSGGNTGELFF. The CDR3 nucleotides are TGTGCCAGTAGTATCCTAACTAGCGGGGGGAACACCGGGGAGCTGTTTTTT.

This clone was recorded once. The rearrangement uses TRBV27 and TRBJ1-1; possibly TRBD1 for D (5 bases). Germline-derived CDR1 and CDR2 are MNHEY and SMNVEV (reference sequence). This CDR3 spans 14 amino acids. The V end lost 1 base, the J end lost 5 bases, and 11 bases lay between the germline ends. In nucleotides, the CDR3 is TGTGCCAGCAGTTTATACGGGGGAGGGACTGAAGCTTTCTTT. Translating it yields CASSLYGGGTEAFF.

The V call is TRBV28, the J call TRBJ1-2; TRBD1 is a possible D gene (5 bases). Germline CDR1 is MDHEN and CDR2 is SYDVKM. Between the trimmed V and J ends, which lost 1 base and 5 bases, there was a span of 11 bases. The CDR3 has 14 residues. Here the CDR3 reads CASSLSRVEYGYTF. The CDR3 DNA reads TGTGCCAGCAGTTTATCCAGGGTAGAATATGGCTACACCTTC.

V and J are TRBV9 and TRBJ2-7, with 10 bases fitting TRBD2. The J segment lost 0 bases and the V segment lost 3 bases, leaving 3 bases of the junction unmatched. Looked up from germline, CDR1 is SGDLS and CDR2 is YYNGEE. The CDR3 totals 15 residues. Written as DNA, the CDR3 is TGTGCCAGCAGCGGTGGACTAGCGGACTCCTACGAGCAGTACTTC. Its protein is CASSGGLADSYEQYF.

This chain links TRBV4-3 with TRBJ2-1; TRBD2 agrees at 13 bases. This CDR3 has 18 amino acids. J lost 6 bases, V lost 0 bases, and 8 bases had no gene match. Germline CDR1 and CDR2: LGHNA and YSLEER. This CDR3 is CASSQEFGTSGIFNEQFF. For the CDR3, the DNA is TGCGCCAGCAGCCAAGAGTTCGGGACTAGCGGGATTTTCAATGAGCAGTTCTTC.

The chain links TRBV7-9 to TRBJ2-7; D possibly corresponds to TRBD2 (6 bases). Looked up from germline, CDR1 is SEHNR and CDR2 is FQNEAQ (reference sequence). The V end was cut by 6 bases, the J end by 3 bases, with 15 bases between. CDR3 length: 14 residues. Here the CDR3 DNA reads TGTGCCAGCAGTTCTCGCGGCGGGGACTACGAGCAGTACTTC. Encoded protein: CASSSRGGDYEQYF.